A selection of T cell receptor beta chains follows, all from one sample in a study of Ad26.COV2.S vaccination and SARS-CoV-2 variants. Clones were sequenced by immunoSEQ multiplex PCR, and TCRdb holds only the in-frame ones, with some missing. The sample lists 300,000 to 400,000 clones; around nine tenths were seen once. The sample consisted of peripheral blood, taken in a trial of Ad26.COV2.S vaccine versus placebo. The source of these receptors is a person aged 18-65 years who received the Ad26.COV2.S COVID-19 vaccine or a placebo. Both conserved end residues are part of each CDR3. The D gene is left open where the match is weak. The size entry is marked missing in some rows and otherwise reads once, few, many or a size class.

>NA|TRBJ2-5|TRBD2|TRBV7-8
CASSFQTAGAGETQYF
>NA|TRBJ1-4|TRBD1|TRBV7-9
CASSITGGQEKLFF
>NA|TRBJ1-1|NA|TRBV28
CASSLGVTEAFF
>NA|TRBJ1-5|TRBD1|TRBV6-6
CASSSTRTGSNQPQHF
>NA|TRBJ2-7|NA|TRBV28
CASSPYYEQYF
>NA|TRBJ2-7|NA|TRBV7-8
CASSLRFSYEQYF
>NA|TRBJ2-7|TRBD2|TRBV25-1
CASSVGGGTSGLLHEQYF
>NA|TRBJ1-1|NA|TRBV7-3
CASTYRAGDTEAFF
>NA|TRBJ2-7|NA|TRBV20-1
CSAIDRLSSYEQYF
>once|TRBJ2-1|NA|TRBV3-1/TRBV3-2
CASSQDNRGLSIF
>NA|TRBJ1-2|NA|TRBV6-1
CASSELGSLDVLGYTF
>NA|TRBJ2-5|NA|TRBV3-1/TRBV3-2
CASSQVRETQYF
>NA|TRBJ2-7|TRBD1|TRBV19
CASSPNSRDRGYEQYF
>NA|TRBJ1-5|NA|TRBV19
CASSMGLRTGQPQHF
>NA|TRBJ2-7|TRBD2|TRBV29-1
CSVEWLAGGEQYF
>NA|TRBJ1-5|NA|TRBV3-1/TRBV3-2
CASSLQDQPQHF
>NA|TRBJ2-1|NA|TRBV12-3/TRBV12-4
CASRRDTYNEQFF
>NA|TRBJ2-3|NA|TRBV24-1
CATSLGGRNTDTQYF
>NA|TRBJ2-7|NA|TRBV7-3
CASSLRQGSSYEQYF
>NA|TRBJ2-1|TRBD2|TRBV10-3
CAIGGTSVRVNEQFF
>few|TRBJ1-1|NA|TRBV7-9
CASSLVTLPLVERTEAFF
>NA|TRBJ1-3|TRBD1|TRBV11-2
CASSLGGTGKGNTIYF
>few|TRBJ2-2|TRBD1|TRBV18
CASSPPGPVGQGIRTGELFF
>NA|TRBJ1-1|NA|TRBV4-1
CASSPEMNTEAFF
>few|TRBJ2-7|NA|TRBV28
CASSLSSSGLISYEQYF
>NA|TRBJ1-2|TRBD1|TRBV5-1
CASSFDRERYGYTF
>NA|TRBJ1-5|TRBD1|TRBV5-6
CASSLWGQGISVPQHF
>NA|TRBJ2-6|NA|TRBV25-1
CASSAQRSSGANVLTF
>few|TRBJ1-5|NA|TRBV19
CASSNRVRQPQHF
>NA|TRBJ1-6|NA|TRBV3-1/TRBV3-2
CASSQQVLNSPLHF
>NA|TRBJ1-4|NA|TRBV7-9
CASSPRRTEKLFF
>many|TRBJ1-2|TRBD1|TRBV28
CASSSPGTGSYGYTF
>NA|TRBJ2-7|NA|TRBV24-1
CATSLGSGYEQYF